This T cell receptor beta chain was obtained from a study of blood T cells in healthy people across ages. Regarding the study as a whole: Estimated diversity that came from one million T cells was considered an underestimate.

CDR1 and CDR2 (germline): DFQATT, SNEGSKA (reference sequence). This CDR3 spans 14 amino acids. V shed 5 bases and J 3 bases; nucleotides not matched to a gene: 8. There are a few counts of this clonotype. What it recognizes is unknown. Sample-barcoded 5' priming and a J-beta primer mix drove a second PCR of roughly 7 to 11 cycles. One entry per CDR3 protein results from TCRdb running MiXCR on the 5' RACE reads. The sample contains some 760,000 distinct CDR3 sequences, approximately 25% of which appear only once. These data also formed part of another study, on T cells of mothers and their children. In that study: Biologically related mothers and children overlapped slightly more than unrelated pairs, a non-significant difference.

This clonotype was sampled from a boy younger than 18 in good health. The sample comprised blood. J is TRBJ2-7 and V is TRBV20-1; 9 positions agree with TRBD2. The CDR3 here is CSALLAGIHYEQYF. CDR3 nucleotides: TGCAGTGCTCTCCTAGCGGGAATTCACTACGAGCAGTACTTC.